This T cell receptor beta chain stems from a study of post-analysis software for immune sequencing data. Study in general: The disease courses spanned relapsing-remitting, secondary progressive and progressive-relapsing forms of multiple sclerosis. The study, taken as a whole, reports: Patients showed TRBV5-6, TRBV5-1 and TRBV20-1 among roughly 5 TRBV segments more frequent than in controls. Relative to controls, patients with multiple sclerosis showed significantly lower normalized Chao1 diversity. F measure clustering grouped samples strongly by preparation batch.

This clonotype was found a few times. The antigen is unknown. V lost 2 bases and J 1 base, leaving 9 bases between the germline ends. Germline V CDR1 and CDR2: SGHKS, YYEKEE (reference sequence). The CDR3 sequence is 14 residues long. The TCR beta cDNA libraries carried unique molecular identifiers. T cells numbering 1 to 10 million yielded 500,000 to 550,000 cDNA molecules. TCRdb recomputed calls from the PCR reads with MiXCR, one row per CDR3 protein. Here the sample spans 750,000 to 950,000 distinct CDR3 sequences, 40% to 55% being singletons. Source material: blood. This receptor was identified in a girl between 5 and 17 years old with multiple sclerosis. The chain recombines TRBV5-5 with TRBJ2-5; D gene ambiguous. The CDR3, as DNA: TGTGCCAGCAGCTTCAGCGCCAGCCAAGAGACCCAGTACTTC. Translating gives CASSFSASQETQYF.